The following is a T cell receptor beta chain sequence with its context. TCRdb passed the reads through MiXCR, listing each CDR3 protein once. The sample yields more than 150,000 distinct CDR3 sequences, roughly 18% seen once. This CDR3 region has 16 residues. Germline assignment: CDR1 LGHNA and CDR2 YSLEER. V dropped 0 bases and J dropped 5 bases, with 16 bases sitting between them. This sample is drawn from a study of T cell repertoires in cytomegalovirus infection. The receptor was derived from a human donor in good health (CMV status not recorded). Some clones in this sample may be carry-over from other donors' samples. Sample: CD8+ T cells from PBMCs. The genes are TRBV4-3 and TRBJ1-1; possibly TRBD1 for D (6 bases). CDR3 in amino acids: CASSQDGDIRVTEAFF. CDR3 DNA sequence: TGCGCCAGCAGCCAAGATGGGGACATTCGAGTAACTGAAGCTTTCTTT.